The present TCR beta chain was sequenced within a study of PD-L1 blockade in urothelial cancer. General observations from the study: Durable benefit accompanied greater 3-week expansion of tumor-associated blood clones.

Germline CDR1 is LNHDA and CDR2 is SQIVND (reference sequence). The V segment lost 5 bases and the J segment 0 bases; nucleotides outside the gene matches: 9. The length of the CDR3 is 16 residues. Worth noting for this clone: Its target is unknown.

This table comes from immunoSEQ multiplex PCR, and its TCRdb copy is limited to in-frame clones, with some not included. This sample has 83,000 or so clones, with around four fifths found just once. Documented time point: peripheral blood 6 weeks after treatment start. Specimen: PBMCs, collected around atezolizumab (anti-PD-L1) treatment. The sequence was obtained from a man between 70 and 80 years old with urothelial cancer. The chain uses TRBV19 and TRBJ1-1; 7 bases match TRBD1. The CDR3 sequence is CASSPVSGQLNTEAFF. The CDR3 DNA reads TGTGCCAGTAGTCCCGTGTCGGGACAGCTGAACACTGAAGCTTTCTTT.